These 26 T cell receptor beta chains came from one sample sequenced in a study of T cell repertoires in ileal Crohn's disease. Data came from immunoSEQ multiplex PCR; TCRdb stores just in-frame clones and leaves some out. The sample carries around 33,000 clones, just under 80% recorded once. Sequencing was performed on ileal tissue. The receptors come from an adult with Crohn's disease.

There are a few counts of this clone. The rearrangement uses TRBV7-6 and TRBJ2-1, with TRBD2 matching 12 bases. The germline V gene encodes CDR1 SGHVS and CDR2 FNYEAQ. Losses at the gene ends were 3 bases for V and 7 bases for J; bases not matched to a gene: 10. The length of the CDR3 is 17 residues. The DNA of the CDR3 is TGTGCCAGCAGCTTTCGCGCGCCCGGGACTAGCGGGAATGAGCAGTTCTTC. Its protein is CASSFRAPGTSGNEQFF.

The CDR3 is CASSLRQANTGELFF. The CDR3 bases are TGTGCCAGCAGCCTACGACAGGCGAACACCGGGGAGCTGTTTTTT. This chain joins TRBV7-2 and TRBJ2-2, with D tentatively TRBD1 (6 bases). This CDR3 has 15 amino acids. Germline CDR1 reads SGHTA; CDR2 reads FQGNSA. V was cut by 5 bases and J by 0 bases, with 10 bases left in between.

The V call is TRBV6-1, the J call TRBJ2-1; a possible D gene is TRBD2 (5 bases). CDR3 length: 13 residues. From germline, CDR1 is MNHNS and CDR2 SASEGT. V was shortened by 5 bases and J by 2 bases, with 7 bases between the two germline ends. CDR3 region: CASSSGPYNEQFF. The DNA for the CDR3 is TGTGCCAGCAGTAGCGGCCCCTACAATGAGCAGTTCTTC.

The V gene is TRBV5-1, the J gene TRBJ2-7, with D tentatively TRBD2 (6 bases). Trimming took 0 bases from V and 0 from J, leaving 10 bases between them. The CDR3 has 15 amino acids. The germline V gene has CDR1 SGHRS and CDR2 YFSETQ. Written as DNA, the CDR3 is TGCGCCAGCAGCTTGGTCGGGGGACCCTCCTACGAGCAGTACTTC. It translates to CASSLVGGPSYEQYF.

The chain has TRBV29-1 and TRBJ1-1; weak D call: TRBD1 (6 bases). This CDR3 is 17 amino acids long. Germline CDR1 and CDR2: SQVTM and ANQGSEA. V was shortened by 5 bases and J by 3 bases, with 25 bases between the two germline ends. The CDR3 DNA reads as TGCAGCGTTCTCGATGGACAGAGTCGTGGGAGTCACACTGAAGCTTTCTTT. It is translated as CSVLDGQSRGSHTEAFF.

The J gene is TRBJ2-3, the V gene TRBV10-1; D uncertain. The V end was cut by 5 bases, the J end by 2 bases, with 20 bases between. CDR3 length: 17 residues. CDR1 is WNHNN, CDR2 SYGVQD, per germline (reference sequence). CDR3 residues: CASSLRVLLRYTDTQYF. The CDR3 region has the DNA TGCGCCAGCAGTCTAAGAGTACTGCTACGTTACACAGATACGCAGTATTTT.

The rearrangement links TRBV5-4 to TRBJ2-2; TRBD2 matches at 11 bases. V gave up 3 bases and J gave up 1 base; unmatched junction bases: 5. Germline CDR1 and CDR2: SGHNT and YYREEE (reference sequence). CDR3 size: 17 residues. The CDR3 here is CASSSLAGALNTGELFF. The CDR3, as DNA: TGTGCCAGCAGCTCACTAGCGGGAGCCTTGAACACCGGGGAGCTGTTTTTT.

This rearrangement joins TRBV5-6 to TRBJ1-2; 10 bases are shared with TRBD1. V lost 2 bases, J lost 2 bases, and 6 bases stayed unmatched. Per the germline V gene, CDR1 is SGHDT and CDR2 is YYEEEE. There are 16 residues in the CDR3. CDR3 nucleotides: TGTGCCAGCAGCTTCTGGGGACAGGGGACCAACTATGGCTACACCTTC. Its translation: CASSFWGQGTNYGYTF.

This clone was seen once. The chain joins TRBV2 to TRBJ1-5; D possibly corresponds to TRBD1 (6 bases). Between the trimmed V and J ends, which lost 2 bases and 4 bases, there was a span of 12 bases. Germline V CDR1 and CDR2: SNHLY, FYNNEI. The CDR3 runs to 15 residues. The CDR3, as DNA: TGTGCCAGCAGTGAAAGGGGGTCGCTGAATCAGCCCCAGCATTTT. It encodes CASSERGSLNQPQHF.

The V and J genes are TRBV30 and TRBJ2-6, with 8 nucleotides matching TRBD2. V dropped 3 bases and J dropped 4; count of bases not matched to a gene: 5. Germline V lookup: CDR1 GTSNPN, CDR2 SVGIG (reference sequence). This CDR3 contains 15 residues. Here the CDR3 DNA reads TGTGCCTGGAGCCCGGGGGGGTCGGGGGCCAACGTCCTGACTTTC. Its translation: CAWSPGGSGANVLTF.

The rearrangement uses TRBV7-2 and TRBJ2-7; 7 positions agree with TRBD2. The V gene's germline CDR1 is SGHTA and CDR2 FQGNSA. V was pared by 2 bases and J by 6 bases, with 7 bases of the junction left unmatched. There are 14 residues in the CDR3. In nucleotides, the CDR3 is TGTGCCAGCAGCTTACGACTAGCAGAAGGCGAGCAGTACTTC. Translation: CASSLRLAEGEQYF. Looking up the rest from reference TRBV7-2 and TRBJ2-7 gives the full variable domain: GAGVSQSPSNKVTEKGKDVELRCDPISGHTALYWYRQSLGQGLEFLIYFQGNSAPDKSGLPSDRFSAERTGGSVSTLTIQRTQQEDSAVYLCASSLRLAEGEQYFGPGTRLTVT.

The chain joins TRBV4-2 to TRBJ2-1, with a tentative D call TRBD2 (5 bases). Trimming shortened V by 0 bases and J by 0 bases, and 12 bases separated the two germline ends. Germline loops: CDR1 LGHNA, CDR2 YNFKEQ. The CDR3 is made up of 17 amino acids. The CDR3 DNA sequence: TGTGCCAGCAGCCAAGAGCGGGCGGAAAGCTCCTACAATGAGCAGTTCTTC. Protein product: CASSQERAESSYNEQFF.

CDR3 in DNA: TGTGCCTGGAGTGTAGGTTCTGGGGGCGCAAATACGCAGTATTTT. Translating it yields CAWSVGSGGANTQYF. The gene calls are TRBV30 and TRBJ2-3; D is perhaps TRBD1 (6 bases). V was shortened by 0 bases and J by 7 bases, with 17 bases between the two germline ends. The CDR3 spans 15 residues. The germline V gene has CDR1 GTSNPN and CDR2 SVGIG (reference sequence).

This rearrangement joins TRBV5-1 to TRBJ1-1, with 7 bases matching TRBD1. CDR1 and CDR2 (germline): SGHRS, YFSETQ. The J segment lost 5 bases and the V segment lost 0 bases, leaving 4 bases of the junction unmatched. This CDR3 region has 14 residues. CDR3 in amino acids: CASSLVSGGTEAFF. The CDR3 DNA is TGCGCCAGCAGCTTGGTGTCAGGGGGGACTGAAGCTTTCTTT.

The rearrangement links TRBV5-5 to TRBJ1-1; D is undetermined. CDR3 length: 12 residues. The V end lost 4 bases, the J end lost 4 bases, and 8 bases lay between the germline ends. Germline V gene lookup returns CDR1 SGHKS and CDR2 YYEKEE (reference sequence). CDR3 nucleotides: TGTGCCAGCAGCCTAGGGAGCACTGAAGCTTTCTTT. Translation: CASSLGSTEAFF.

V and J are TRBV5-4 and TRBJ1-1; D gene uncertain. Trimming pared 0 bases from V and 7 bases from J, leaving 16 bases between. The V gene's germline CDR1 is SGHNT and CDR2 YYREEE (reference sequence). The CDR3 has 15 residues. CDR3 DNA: TGTGCCAGCAGCTTGGTTCCGGGAAAGACTTATGAAGCTTTCTTT. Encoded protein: CASSLVPGKTYEAFF.

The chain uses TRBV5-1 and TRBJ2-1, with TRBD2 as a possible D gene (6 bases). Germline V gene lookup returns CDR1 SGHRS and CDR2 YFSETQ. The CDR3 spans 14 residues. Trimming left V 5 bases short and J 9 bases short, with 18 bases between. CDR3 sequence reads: CASRDYNSISEQFF. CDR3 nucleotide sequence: TGCGCCAGCAGGGACTACAACTCGATTAGTGAGCAGTTCTTC.

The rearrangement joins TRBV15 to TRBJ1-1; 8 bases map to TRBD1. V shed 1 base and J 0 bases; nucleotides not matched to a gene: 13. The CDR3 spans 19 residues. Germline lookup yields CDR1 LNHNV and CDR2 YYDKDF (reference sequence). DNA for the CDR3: TGTGCCACCAGCAGAGCTAAAGGGGCAGGGGGCCTCTTGAACACTGAAGCTTTCTTT. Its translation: CATSRAKGAGGLLNTEAFF.

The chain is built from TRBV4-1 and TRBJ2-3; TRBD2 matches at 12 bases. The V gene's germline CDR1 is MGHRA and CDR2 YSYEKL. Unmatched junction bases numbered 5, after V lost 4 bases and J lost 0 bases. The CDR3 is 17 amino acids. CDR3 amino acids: CASSPGLAGTSTDTQYF. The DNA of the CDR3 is TGCGCCAGCAGCCCTGGACTAGCGGGGACTAGCACAGATACGCAGTATTTT.

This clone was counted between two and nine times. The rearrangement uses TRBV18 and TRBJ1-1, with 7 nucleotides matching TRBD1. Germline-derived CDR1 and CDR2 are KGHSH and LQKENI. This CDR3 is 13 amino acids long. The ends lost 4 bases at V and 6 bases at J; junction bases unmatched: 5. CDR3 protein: CASSQSTGSEAFF. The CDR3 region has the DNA TGTGCCAGCTCACAATCGACAGGGTCTGAAGCTTTCTTT.

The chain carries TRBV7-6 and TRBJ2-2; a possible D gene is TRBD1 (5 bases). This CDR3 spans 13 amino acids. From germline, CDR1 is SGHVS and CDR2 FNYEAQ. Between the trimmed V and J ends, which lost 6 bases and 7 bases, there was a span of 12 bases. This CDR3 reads CASSRQGGGELFF. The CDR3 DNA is TGTGCCAGCAGTCGTCAGGGCGGCGGGGAGCTGTTTTTT.

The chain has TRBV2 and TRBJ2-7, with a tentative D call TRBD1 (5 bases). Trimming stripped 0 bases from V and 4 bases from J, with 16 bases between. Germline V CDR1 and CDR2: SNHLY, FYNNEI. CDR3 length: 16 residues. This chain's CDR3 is CASSEAKGLPKYEQYF. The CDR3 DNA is TGTGCCAGCAGTGAAGCAAAGGGGCTTCCTAAGTACGAGCAGTACTTC.

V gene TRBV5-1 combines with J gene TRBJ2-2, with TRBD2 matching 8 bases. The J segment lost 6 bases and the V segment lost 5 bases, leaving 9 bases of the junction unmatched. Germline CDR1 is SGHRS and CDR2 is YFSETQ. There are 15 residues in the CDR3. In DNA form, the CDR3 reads TGCGCCAGCAGGAGCGGGAGAGTCGGGGCCGGGGAGCTGTTTTTT. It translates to CASRSGRVGAGELFF.

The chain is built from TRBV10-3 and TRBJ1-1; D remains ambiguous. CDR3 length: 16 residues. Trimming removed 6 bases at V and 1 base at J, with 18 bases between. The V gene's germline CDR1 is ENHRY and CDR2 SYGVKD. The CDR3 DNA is TGTGCCATCAGACGAACCGGACCGCGGGGGAACACTGAAGCTTTCTTT. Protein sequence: CAIRRTGPRGNTEAFF.

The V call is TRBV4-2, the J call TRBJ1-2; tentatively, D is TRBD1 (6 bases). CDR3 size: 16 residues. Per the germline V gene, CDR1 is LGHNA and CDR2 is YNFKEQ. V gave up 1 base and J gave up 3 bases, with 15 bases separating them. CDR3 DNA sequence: TGTGCCAGCAGCCAAGCCGAGAGGGGGGGCTACTATGGCTACACCTTC. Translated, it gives CASSQAERGGYYGYTF.

For the CDR3, the DNA is TGTGCCATCAGGGCGACTAGTAAGGGCGAAGAGCAGTACTTC. This translates into CAIRATSKGEEQYF. The chain combines TRBV10-3 with TRBJ2-7, with a weak D call TRBD2 (6 bases). The V end was cut by 6 bases, the J end by 7 bases, with 19 bases between. Germline loops: CDR1 ENHRY, CDR2 SYGVKD. This CDR3 comprises 14 residues.